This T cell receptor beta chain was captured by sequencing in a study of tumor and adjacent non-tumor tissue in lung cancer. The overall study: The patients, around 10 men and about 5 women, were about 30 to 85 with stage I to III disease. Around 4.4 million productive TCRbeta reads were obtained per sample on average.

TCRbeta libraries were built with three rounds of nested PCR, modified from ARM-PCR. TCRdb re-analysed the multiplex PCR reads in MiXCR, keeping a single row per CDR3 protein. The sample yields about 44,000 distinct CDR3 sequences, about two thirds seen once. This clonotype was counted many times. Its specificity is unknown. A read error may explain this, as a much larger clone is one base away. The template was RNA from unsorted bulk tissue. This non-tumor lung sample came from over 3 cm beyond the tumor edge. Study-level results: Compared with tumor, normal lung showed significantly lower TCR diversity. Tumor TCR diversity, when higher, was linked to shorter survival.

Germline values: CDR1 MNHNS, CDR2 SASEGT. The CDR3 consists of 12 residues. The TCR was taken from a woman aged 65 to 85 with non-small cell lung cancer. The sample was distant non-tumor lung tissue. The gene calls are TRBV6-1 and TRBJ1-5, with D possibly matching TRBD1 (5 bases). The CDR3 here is CVSRRGDQPQHF. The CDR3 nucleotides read TGTGTCAGCAGAAGAGGGGACCAGCCCCAGCATTTT.